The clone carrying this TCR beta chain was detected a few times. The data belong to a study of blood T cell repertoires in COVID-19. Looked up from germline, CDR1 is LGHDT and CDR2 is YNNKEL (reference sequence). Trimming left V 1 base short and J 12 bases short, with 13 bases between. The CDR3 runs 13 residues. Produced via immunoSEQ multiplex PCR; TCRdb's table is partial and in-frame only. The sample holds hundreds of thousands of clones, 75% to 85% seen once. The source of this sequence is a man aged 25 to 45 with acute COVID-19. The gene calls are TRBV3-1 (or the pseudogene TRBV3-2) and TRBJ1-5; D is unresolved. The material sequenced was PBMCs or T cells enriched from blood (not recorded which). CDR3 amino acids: CASSQGGGRRQHF. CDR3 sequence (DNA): TGTGCCAGCAGCCAAGGCGGAGGGAGACGCCAGCATTTT.